The TCR beta chain described here comes from a study of control samples from healthy donors and cancer patients. Measured with immunoSEQ multiplex PCR; TCRdb has only the in-frame clones, and not every one. The sample lists tens of thousands of clones; roughly 91% were seen once. CDR1 is MGHRA and CDR2 is YSYEKL in the germline V gene. V shed 1 base and J shed 7 bases, with 11 bases lying between them. This CDR3 is built from 14 residues. This sequence joins TRBV4-1 and TRBJ1-5; D gene ambiguous. This clonotype originated in a woman in her forties or fifties with colorectal cancer. The sequenced material came from PBMCs. The CDR3: CASSQGGIGQPQHF. CDR3 nucleotides: TGCGCCAGCAGCCAAGGGGGTATAGGGCAGCCCCAGCATTTT.